The 27 T cell receptor beta chains reported below all come from one sample, sequenced in a study of blood T cell repertoires in COVID-19. Libraries were prepared by immunoSEQ multiplex PCR; TCRdb keeps only in-frame clonotypes and omits some of them. This table has about 140,000 clones, approximately 84% appearing once. The sequenced sample was peripheral blood. These receptors all come from a woman aged 55 to 70 with acute or convalescent COVID-19.

The chain employs TRBV7-9 and TRBJ2-7, with TRBD2 matching 7 bases. Germline-derived CDR1 and CDR2 are SEHNR and FQNEAQ (reference sequence). The V and J ends lost 5 bases and 1 base, in that order; junction bases with no gene match: 8. The CDR3 spans 15 residues. The CDR3 region has the DNA TGTGCCAGCAGCCCGCCCGGACTAGTGTCCTACGAGCAGTACTTC. Translation: CASSPPGLVSYEQYF.

The V call is TRBV7-9, the J call TRBJ2-1; 8 bases fit TRBD2. The CDR3 runs 15 residues. The V gene end was trimmed by 5 bases and the J gene end by 9 bases; junction bases not matched to a gene: 12. The germline V gene encodes CDR1 SEHNR and CDR2 FQNEAQ (reference sequence). CDR3 region: CASSRTSIPSGEQFF. The CDR3 nucleotides read TGTGCCAGCAGCCGGACTAGCATACCCTCTGGTGAGCAGTTCTTC.

The gene calls are TRBV10-3 and TRBJ2-7, with 7 positions matching TRBD2. The CDR3 runs 18 residues. Unmatched junction bases numbered 16, after V lost 2 bases and J lost 3 bases. In germline, CDR1 is ENHRY, CDR2 SYGVKD. Here the CDR3 reads CAISEVRLAYQSYYEQYF. DNA of the CDR3: TGTGCCATCAGTGAGGTACGACTAGCTTACCAATCCTACTACGAGCAGTACTTC.

There are a few counts of this clone. V is TRBV7-9 and J is TRBJ2-1; 7 bases fit TRBD2. The CDR3 is 15 residues long. CDR1 is SEHNR and CDR2 is FQNEAQ in the germline V gene (reference sequence). Trimming removed 5 bases from V and 5 bases from J; junction bases left unmatched: 9. CDR3 in DNA: TGTGCCAGCAGCCCAGCGCTGGCGGGAGACAATGAGCAGTTCTTC. Translation gives CASSPALAGDNEQFF.

The chain employs TRBV28 and TRBJ1-1, with D possibly TRBD1 on 5 matching bases. The ends were cut back, 4 bases at V and 2 bases at J, with 17 bases in the middle. Per the germline V gene, CDR1 is MDHEN and CDR2 is SYDVKM. This CDR3 has 16 amino acids. Written as DNA, the CDR3 is TGTGCCAGCAGTTCAGGTTTATCAGGGACTAACACTGAAGCTTTCTTT. It encodes CASSSGLSGTNTEAFF. The variable domain in full, with the rest retrieved from reference TRBV28 and TRBJ1-1, is DVKVTQSSRYLVKRTGEKVFLECVQDMDHENMFWYRQDPGLGLRLIYFSYDVKMKEKGDIPEGYSVSREKKERFSLILESASTNQTSMYLCASSSGLSGTNTEAFFGQGTRLTVV.

This clone was found once. The chain uses TRBV4-1 and TRBJ1-2; 7 nucleotides align to TRBD1. This CDR3 has 14 residues. J gave up 2 bases and V 2 bases, and 2 bases lay outside the gene matches. Germline CDR1 MGHRA, CDR2 YSYEKL. CDR3 sequence reads: CASSQQGQNYGYTF. The DNA for the CDR3 is TGCGCCAGCAGCCAACAGGGACAGAACTATGGCTACACCTTC.

V is TRBV27 and J is TRBJ2-5, with 9 nucleotides matching TRBD1. Trimming removed 7 bases from V and 0 bases from J; junction bases left unmatched: 15. The CDR3 is 18 amino acids. Germline lookup yields CDR1 MNHEY and CDR2 SMNVEV (reference sequence). DNA for the CDR3: TGTGCCAGCACTTCCCACAAACCGGGACAGGGCCACCAAGAGACCCAGTACTTC. Its protein product is CASTSHKPGQGHQETQYF.

This chain connects TRBV7-9 to TRBJ2-3; D is perhaps TRBD1 (5 bases). The ends were cut back, 6 bases at V and 4 bases at J, with 14 bases in the middle. CDR3 length: 14 amino acids. The germline V gene has CDR1 SEHNR and CDR2 FQNEAQ (reference sequence). This CDR3 reads CASSHTGAPDTQYF. In DNA form, the CDR3 reads TGTGCCAGCAGTCACACAGGAGCCCCAGATACGCAGTATTTT.

V and J are TRBV5-6 and TRBJ1-1; no definite D call. The CDR3 length is 17 residues. Trimming left V 2 bases short and J 4 bases short, with 21 bases between. Germline values: CDR1 SGHDT, CDR2 YYEEEE. This CDR3 reads CASSFFSGVWTGTEAFF. Written as DNA, the CDR3 is TGTGCCAGCAGCTTTTTTTCCGGGGTTTGGACGGGCACTGAAGCTTTCTTT.

Remarks on this clone: This sample includes further DNA sequences coding for the same CDR3. The rearrangement joins TRBV19 to TRBJ2-5; the D gene is possibly TRBD2 (6 bases). The ends were cut back, 3 bases at V and 3 bases at J, with 20 bases in the middle. CDR3 length equals 17 residues. In germline, CDR1 is LNHDA, CDR2 SQIVND (reference sequence). As DNA, the CDR3 is TGTGCCAGTAGTATGCGATTAGCGGACCGGCCGGAAGAGACCCAGTACTTC. It codes for CASSMRLADRPEETQYF.

This chain links TRBV27 with TRBJ2-2; 12 nucleotides align to TRBD2. From germline, CDR1 is MNHEY and CDR2 SMNVEV (reference sequence). The CDR3 consists of 17 residues. V lost 5 bases to trimming and J lost 4 bases; unmatched junction nucleotides: 8. The CDR3 DNA sequence: TGTGCCAGCAGTCCCTCTAGCGGGAGGGCCGTCACCGGGGAGCTGTTTTTT. Translation: CASSPSSGRAVTGELFF.

The rearrangement uses TRBV27 and TRBJ1-1, with 8 positions matching TRBD1. Losses at the gene ends were 8 bases for V and 0 bases for J; bases not matched to a gene: 5. CDR1 and CDR2 (germline): MNHEY, SMNVEV (reference sequence). This CDR3 has 14 residues. Here the CDR3 reads CASGDRHMNTEAFF. CDR3 coding DNA: TGTGCCAGCGGGGACAGGCACATGAACACTGAAGCTTTCTTT.

This chain connects TRBV5-1 to TRBJ2-4, with 12 nucleotides matching TRBD2. Losses at the gene ends were 4 bases for V and 7 bases for J; bases not matched to a gene: 9. The CDR3 has 16 residues. CDR1 is SGHRS and CDR2 is YFSETQ in the germline V gene. The CDR3 spells CASSPTSGSGANIQYF. CDR3 nucleotides: TGCGCCAGCAGCCCGACTAGCGGGAGCGGCGCGAACATTCAGTACTTC.

The chain uses TRBV2 and TRBJ2-2; D uncertain. The CDR3 is 16 residues long. The V gene lost 2 bases and the J gene lost 3 bases, with 13 bases spanning the gap. The germline CDR1 and CDR2 sequences are SNHLY and FYNNEI. The CDR3 region is CASSEIPTEYTGELFF. CDR3 bases: TGTGCCAGCAGTGAAATCCCAACAGAATACACCGGGGAGCTGTTTTTT.

The J gene is TRBJ2-7, the V gene TRBV4-2, with unresolved D. CDR3 size: 15 residues. The V end lost 0 bases, the J end lost 1 base, and 10 bases lay between the germline ends. Germline V CDR1 and CDR2: LGHNA, YNFKEQ. Here the CDR3 DNA reads TGTGCCAGCAGCCAAGATACAGCCTTTTCCTACGAGCAGTACTTC. Its translation is CASSQDTAFSYEQYF.

The chain links TRBV6-6 to TRBJ2-2; TRBD2 might be the D (5 bases). CDR1 MNHNY and CDR2 SVGAGI come from the germline V gene (reference sequence). Trimming took 6 bases from V and 6 from J, leaving 23 bases between them. CDR3 length equals 17 residues. CDR3 loop: CASSRFLAVNVAGELFF. In DNA, the CDR3 is TGTGCCAGCAGCCGATTTCTAGCAGTGAATGTCGCCGGGGAGCTGTTTTTT.

Only a few counts were recorded for this clone. The same CDR3 can be traced to other DNA sequences in this sample. The chain has TRBV28 and TRBJ2-7; D possibly corresponds to TRBD2 (5 bases). The V gene's germline CDR1 is MDHEN and CDR2 SYDVKM. The CDR3 is 12 residues long. With 9 bases removed from V and 0 bases from J, the gap between germline ends came to 9 bases. The CDR3 loop is CASREGSYEQYF. The CDR3 DNA sequence: TGTGCCAGTAGAGAGGGCTCCTACGAGCAGTACTTC.

The rearrangement links TRBV18 to TRBJ2-3; 9 bases match TRBD2. Germline CDR1 reads KGHSH; CDR2 reads LQKENI. With V trimmed by 2 bases and J by 0 bases, 0 bases remained unmatched. This CDR3 is built from 15 residues. The CDR3, as DNA: TGTGCCAGCTCACCAACTAGCGGGAGCACAGATACGCAGTATTTT. Residues: CASSPTSGSTDTQYF.

The rearrangement uses TRBV7-2 and TRBJ2-1, with TRBD1 matching 7 bases. V shed 5 bases, J shed 5 bases, and the junction held 12 bases outside the gene matches. CDR3 length equals 16 residues. Germline CDR1 and CDR2: SGHTA and FQGNSA. The CDR3 nucleotides read TGTGCCAGCAGCGTTGGGACAGCTCCCCTTCACAATGAGCAGTTCTTC. Its protein is CASSVGTAPLHNEQFF.

This chain connects TRBV5-1 to TRBJ2-7; 7 nucleotides align to TRBD2. The CDR3 is 16 residues long. V dropped 1 base and J dropped 0; count of bases not matched to a gene: 7. Germline V CDR1 and CDR2: SGHRS, YFSETQ. In DNA form, the CDR3 reads TGCGCCAGCAGCTTGAGGAGCGGGGCAAGCTCCTACGAGCAGTACTTC. Its translation is CASSLRSGASSYEQYF.

The rearrangement links TRBV28 to TRBJ2-7; tentatively, D is TRBD2 (7 bases). The V and J ends lost 5 bases and 5 bases respectively, with 16 bases between them. The germline gives CDR1 MDHEN, CDR2 SYDVKM. CDR3 length equals 14 residues. The CDR3 reads CASSREDHRDEQYF. CDR3 coding DNA: TGTGCCAGCAGTCGGGAGGACCACAGGGACGAGCAGTACTTC.

The chain couples TRBV6-5 to TRBJ1-5; D is perhaps TRBD1 (5 bases). The CDR3 runs 13 residues. Trimming left V 7 bases short and J 9 bases short, with 16 bases between. Germline-derived CDR1 and CDR2 are MNHEY and SVGAGI. CDR3 bases: TGTGCCAGCACCTTGGGGCAGGGCCGGCCCCAGCATTTT. This encodes CASTLGQGRPQHF.

This clone appeared once. The chain couples TRBV29-1 to TRBJ1-1, with unresolved D. Looked up from germline, CDR1 is SQVTM and CDR2 is ANQGSEA. The CDR3 is 15 residues long. Trimming cost V 4 bases and J 4 bases, with 19 bases left between them. Written as DNA, the CDR3 is TGCAGCGTTGGTTGGACCACGCGGGGAAGCACTGAAGCTTTCTTT. Its protein product is CSVGWTTRGSTEAFF.

This clone was recorded once. The CDR3 DNA follows: TGTGCCAGCAGCCGGGAACAGAGAACCGGGGAGCTGTTTTTT. It specifies CASSREQRTGELFF. This rearrangement joins TRBV7-2 to TRBJ2-2; possibly TRBD2 for D (5 bases). V was trimmed by 5 bases and J by 5 bases, leaving 12 bases between them. Looked up from germline, CDR1 is SGHTA and CDR2 is FQGNSA. CDR3 size: 14 residues.

The rearrangement joins TRBV7-9 to TRBJ1-2; 10 bases match TRBD1. From germline, CDR1 is SEHNR and CDR2 FQNEAQ (reference sequence). The CDR3 extends over 14 amino acids. Germline trimming cut 0 bases from V and 9 bases from J; bases unmatched to any gene: 4. This CDR3 reads CASSLAGTGESYTF. DNA of the CDR3: TGTGCCAGCAGCTTAGCTGGGACAGGGGAAAGCTACACCTTC.

This chain connects TRBV18 to TRBJ1-4; D is unclear. The V end was cut by 1 base, the J end by 4 bases, with 13 bases between. The CDR3 extends over 16 amino acids. Germline CDR1 reads KGHSH; CDR2 reads LQKENI. CDR3 sequence reads: CASSPLAGGLNEKLFF. As DNA, the CDR3 is TGTGCCAGCTCACCACTCGCGGGTGGGCTTAATGAAAAACTGTTTTTT.

Written as DNA, the CDR3 is TGTGCCAGCAGTTGGGGGACAGATAATCAGCCCCAGCATTTT. Translated: CASSWGTDNQPQHF. The chain is built from TRBV28 and TRBJ1-5; 7 bases are a match to TRBD1. This CDR3 is built from 14 residues. The germline V gene has CDR1 MDHEN and CDR2 SYDVKM. J lost 4 bases, V lost 4 bases, and 4 bases had no gene match.